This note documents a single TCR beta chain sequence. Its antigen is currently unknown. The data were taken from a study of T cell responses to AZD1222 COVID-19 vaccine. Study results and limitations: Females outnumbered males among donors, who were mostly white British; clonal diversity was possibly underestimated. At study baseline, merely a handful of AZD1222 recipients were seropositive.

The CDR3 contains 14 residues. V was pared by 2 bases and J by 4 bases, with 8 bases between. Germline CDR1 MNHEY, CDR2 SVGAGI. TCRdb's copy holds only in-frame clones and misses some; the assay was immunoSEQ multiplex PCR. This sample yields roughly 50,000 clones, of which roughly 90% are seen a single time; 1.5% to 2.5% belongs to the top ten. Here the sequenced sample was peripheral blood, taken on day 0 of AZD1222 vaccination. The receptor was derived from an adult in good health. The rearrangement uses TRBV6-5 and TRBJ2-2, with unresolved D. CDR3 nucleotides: TGTGCCAGCAGTTACGTACTGAGCACCGGGGAGCTGTTTTTT. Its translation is CASSYVLSTGELFF.